This T cell receptor (beta chain) was retrieved from a study of T cell repertoires in cytomegalovirus infection. Study-level background: Both a matching HLA type and CMV infection were indicated by public TCR beta signatures.

Whole-study findings and limits: The cumulative frequency of public TCR beta families distinguished individuals who carried CMV together with the relevant HLA.

TCRdb recomputed calls from the reads with MiXCR, one row per CDR3 protein. This sample has about 310,000 distinct CDR3 sequences; under 20% occur once, and the top ten carry around 13%. Germline CDR1 MGHDK, CDR2 SYGVNS. Trimming removed 3 bases from V and 11 bases from J, with 8 bases in between. The CDR3 covers 12 residues. This clonotype occurred once. Its antigen is not identified. The chain employs TRBV25-1 and TRBJ1-6; possible D gene TRBD1, 6 bases. The sample consisted of PBMCs. This clonotype originated in a human donor in good health (CMV status not recorded). Some clones in this sample may be carry-over from other donors' samples. The CDR3 coding sequence is TGTGCCAGCAGTGAGGGGGGGCCACCCCTCCACTTT. Its translation: CASSEGGPPLHF.